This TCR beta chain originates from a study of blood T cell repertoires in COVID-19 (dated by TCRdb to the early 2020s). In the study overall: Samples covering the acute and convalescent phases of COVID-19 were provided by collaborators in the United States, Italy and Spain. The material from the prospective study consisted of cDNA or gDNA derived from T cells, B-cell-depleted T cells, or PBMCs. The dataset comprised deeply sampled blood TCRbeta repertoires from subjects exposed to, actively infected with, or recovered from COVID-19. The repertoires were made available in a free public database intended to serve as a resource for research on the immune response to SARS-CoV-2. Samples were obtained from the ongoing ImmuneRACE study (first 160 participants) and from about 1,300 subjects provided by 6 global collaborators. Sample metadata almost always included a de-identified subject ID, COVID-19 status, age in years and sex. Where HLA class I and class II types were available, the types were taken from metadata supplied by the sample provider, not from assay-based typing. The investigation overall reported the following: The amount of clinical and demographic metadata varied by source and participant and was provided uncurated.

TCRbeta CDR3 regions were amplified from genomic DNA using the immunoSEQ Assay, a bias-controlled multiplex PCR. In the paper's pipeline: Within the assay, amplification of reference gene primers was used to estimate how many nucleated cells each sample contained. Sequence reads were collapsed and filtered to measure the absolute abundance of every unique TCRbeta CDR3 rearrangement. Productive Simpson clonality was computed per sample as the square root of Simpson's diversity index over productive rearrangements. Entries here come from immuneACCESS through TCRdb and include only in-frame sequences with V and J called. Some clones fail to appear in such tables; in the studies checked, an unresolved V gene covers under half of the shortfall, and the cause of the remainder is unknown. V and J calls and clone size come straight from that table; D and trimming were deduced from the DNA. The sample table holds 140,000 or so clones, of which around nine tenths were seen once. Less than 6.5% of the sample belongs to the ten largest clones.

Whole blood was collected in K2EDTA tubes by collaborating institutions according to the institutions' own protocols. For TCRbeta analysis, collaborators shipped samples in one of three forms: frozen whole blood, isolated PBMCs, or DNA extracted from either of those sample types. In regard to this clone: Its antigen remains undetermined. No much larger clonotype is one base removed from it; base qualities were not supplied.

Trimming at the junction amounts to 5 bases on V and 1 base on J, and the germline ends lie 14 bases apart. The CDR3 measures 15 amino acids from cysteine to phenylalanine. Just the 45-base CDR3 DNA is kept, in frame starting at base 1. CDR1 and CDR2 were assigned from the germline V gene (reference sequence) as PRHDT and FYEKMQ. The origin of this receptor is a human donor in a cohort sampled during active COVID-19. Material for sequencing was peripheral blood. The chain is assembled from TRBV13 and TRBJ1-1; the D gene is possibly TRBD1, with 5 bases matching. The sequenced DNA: TGTGCCAGCAGCGCTTGGGGGGGTCAGAACACTGAAGCTTTCTTT. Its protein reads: CASSAWGGQNTEAFF.